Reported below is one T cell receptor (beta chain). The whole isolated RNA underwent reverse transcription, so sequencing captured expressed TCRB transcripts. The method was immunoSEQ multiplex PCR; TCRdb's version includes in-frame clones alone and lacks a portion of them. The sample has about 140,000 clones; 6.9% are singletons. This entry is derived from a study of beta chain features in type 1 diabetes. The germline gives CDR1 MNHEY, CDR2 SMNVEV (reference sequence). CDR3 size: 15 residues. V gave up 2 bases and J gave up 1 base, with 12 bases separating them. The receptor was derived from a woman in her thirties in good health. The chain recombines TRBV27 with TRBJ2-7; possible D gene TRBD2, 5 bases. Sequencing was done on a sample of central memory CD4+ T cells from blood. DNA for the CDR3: TGTGCCAGCAGTTTAAGACTACCACAATCCTACGAGCAGTACTTC. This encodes CASSLRLPQSYEQYF.